What follows describes a single T cell receptor (beta chain). The V end lost 2 bases, the J end lost 8 bases, and 12 bases lay between the germline ends. Germline CDR1 reads SGHDN; CDR2 reads FVKESK. The CDR3 has 13 amino acids. Random hexamers were used to reverse transcribe 0.5 to 1 ug of RNA. A multiplex approach, immunoSEQ multiplex PCR, amplified TCR beta CDR3 across 54 Vbeta and 13 Jbeta. TCRdb passed the immunoSEQ multiplex PCR reads through MiXCR, listing each CDR3 protein once. Of 160,000 or so distinct CDR3 sequences in the sample, 90% to 95% were seen once. This sample stems from a study of CD8 T cells in Susac syndrome. About the research overall: The Susac syndrome patients that were sequenced included six with active disease and under 10 in remission. There were Susac syndrome patients who were therapy-naive at blood draw, others on corticosteroids, and others on intravenous immunoglobulin alone.

The sequence was collected from a human donor with Susac syndrome. Sequenced: CD4+ T cells from PBMCs. The gene calls are TRBV14 and TRBJ1-2; possible D gene TRBD1, 5 bases. In DNA form, the CDR3 reads TGTGCCAGCAGCCAACGAGGGGCCGGGGGCTACACCTTC. Translation: CASSQRGAGGYTF.